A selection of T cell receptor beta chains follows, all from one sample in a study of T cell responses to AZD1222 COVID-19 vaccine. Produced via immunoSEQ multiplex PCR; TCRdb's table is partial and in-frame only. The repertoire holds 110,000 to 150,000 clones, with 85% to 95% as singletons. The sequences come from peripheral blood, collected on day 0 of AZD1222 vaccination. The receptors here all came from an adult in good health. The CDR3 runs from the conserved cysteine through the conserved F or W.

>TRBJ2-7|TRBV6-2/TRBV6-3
CASSDRGTHEQYF
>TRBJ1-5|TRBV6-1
CASSEAGGGKPQHF
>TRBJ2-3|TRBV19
CASRTGTGGTDTQYF
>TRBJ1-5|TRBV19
CAIDRINNQPQHF
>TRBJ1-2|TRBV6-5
CASSYYLNYGYTF
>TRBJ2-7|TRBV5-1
CASSLASDEQYF
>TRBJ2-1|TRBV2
CASTSGFDNEQFF
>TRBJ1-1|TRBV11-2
CASSFGIWGTEAFF
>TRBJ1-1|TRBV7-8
CASSPKVNTEAFF
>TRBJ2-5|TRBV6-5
CATSRLILQETQYF
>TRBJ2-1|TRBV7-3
CASSFSRGTQQFF
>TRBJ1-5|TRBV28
CASAKAGTAKPQHF
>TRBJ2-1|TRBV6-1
CASSGTGLAGGNEQFF
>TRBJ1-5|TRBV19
CASSRETGTGNQPQHF
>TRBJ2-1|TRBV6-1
CASSERLAGGLDEQFF
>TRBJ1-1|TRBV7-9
CASSYYGQGKNEAFF
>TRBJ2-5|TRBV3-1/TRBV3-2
CASSQGAGEAETQYF
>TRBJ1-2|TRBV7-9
CASSPRDRMDYGYTF
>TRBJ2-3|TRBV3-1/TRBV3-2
CASSQWTDTQYF
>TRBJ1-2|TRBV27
CASSPTGGKNYGYTF
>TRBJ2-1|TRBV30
CAWSRGFYNEQFF
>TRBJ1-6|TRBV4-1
CASSQARQGANSPLHF
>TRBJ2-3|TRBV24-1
CATSGQGITDTQYF
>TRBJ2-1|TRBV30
CAWSVGGAGLSYNEQFF
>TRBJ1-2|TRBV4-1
CASSPRGRGQSSNYGYTF
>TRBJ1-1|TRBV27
CASSLGLRNTEAFF
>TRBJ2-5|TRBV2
CASSEGRGGETQYF
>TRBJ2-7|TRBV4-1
CASSQDQRTGYEQYF
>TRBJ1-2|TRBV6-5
CASSYSGQGSYTF
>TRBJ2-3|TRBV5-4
CASSLGGTDTQYF
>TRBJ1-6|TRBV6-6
CASRNLRGVSSPLHF
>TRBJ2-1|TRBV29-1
CSVGTIYNEQFF
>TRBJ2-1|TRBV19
CASASRGAGINEQFF